These T cell receptor beta chains were read from a single sample in a study of OX40 agonist ivuxolimab in advanced cancers. The table came from immunoSEQ multiplex PCR; TCRdb's copy has only in-frame clones and leaves some out. This table has about 95,000 clones, 75% to 90% appearing once. The material was CD4+ or CD8+ T cells sorted from blood, obtained in a trial of the OX40 agonist ivuxolimab. These receptors were obtained from an adult with an advanced solid tumor such as melanoma, head and neck, liver or kidney cancer. Each CDR3 is given with its conserved first and last residue. The D gene is left open where the match is weak. The size field is filled for only some rows; it gives once, few, many or a size class.

j_call clone_size v_call d_call cdr3_aa cdr3_nt
TRBJ2-1 once TRBV19 . CATRSVSYSYNEQFF TGTGCCACCAGATCGGTGAGTTACTCCTACAATGAGCAGTTCTTC
TRBJ1-5 few TRBV5-1 . CASSLAGSNQPQHF TGCGCCAGCAGCTTGGCAGGGAGCAATCAGCCCCAGCATTTT
TRBJ2-3 . TRBV10-3 TRBD2 CAIRRLAGGPADTQYF TGTGCCATCAGGAGACTAGCGGGAGGGCCCGCAGATACGCAGTATTTT
TRBJ1-1 . TRBV7-3 TRBD1 CASSLDRVTEAFF TGTGCCAGCAGCTTAGACAGGGTAACTGAAGCTTTCTTT
TRBJ2-5 . TRBV9 TRBD1 CASSATGGEETQYF TGTGCCAGCAGCGCGACAGGGGGCGAAGAGACCCAGTACTTC
TRBJ2-3 . TRBV5-4 TRBD2 CASSLEREVSTDTQYF TGTGCCAGCAGCCTCGAGCGGGAGGTTAGCACAGATACGCAGTATTTT
TRBJ2-7 once TRBV6-6 TRBD2 CASSKSSGSLSYEQYF TGTGCCAGCAGTAAATCAAGCGGGAGCCTCTCCTACGAGCAGTACTTC
TRBJ2-5 once TRBV7-2 TRBD2 CASSGAGTKLETQYF TGTGCCAGCAGCGGGGCCGGGACTAAACTAGAGACCCAGTACTTC
TRBJ1-5 once TRBV30 . CAWSLTSKRISNQPQHF TGTGCCTGGAGTCTGACATCAAAAAGGATTAGCAATCAGCCCCAGCATTTT
TRBJ1-1 . TRBV7-2 TRBD1 CASSSPLDRVFRDTEAFF TGTGCCAGCAGCTCGCCCCTAGACAGGGTGTTTCGGGACACTGAAGCTTTCTTT
TRBJ2-5 . TRBV7-2 . CASSLLGGGLETQYF TGTGCCAGCAGCCTACTCGGTGGGGGCTTAGAGACCCAGTACTTC
TRBJ1-1 . TRBV5-5 TRBD1 CASSLSQGPSNTEAFF TGTGCCAGCAGCTTATCACAGGGGCCCTCCAACACTGAAGCTTTCTTT
TRBJ1-4 . TRBV6-6 . CASSPHSATNEKLFF TGTGCCAGCAGTCCCCATTCTGCAACTAATGAAAAACTGTTTTTT
TRBJ2-7 . TRBV18 . CASSPGTRGSYEQYF TGTGCCAGCTCCCCCGGGACAAGAGGCTCCTACGAGCAGTACTTC
TRBJ1-2 . TRBV6-1 . CASTTAYGYTF TGTGCCAGCACGACAGCCTATGGCTACACCTTC
TRBJ2-5 once TRBV9 TRBD2 CASSALSGGQETQYF TGTGCCAGCAGCGCTTTGAGCGGGGGGCAAGAGACCCAGTACTTC
TRBJ1-1 once TRBV7-9 . CASSLDSPSSSNTEAFF TGTGCCAGCAGCCTTGACTCTCCCTCGTCGTCTAACACTGAAGCTTTCTTT
TRBJ2-1 . TRBV29-1 . CSVDRAHLNEQFF TGCAGCGTTGATAGGGCCCACCTAAATGAGCAGTTCTTC
TRBJ2-2 . TRBV7-2 . CASSLAARHGELFF TGTGCCAGCAGCTTAGCGGCCAGACACGGGGAGCTGTTTTTT
TRBJ1-2 . TRBV5-6 TRBD1 CASSSRDRGGYGYTF TGTGCCAGCAGCTCAAGAGACAGGGGAGGCTATGGCTACACCTTC
TRBJ1-6 . TRBV4-3 . CASSQAYSSYNSPLHF TGCGCCAGCAGCCAAGCGTATAGCTCCTATAATTCACCCCTCCACTTT
TRBJ2-5 . TRBV9 . CASSPLGGVTQYF TGTGCCAGCAGCCCCCTAGGAGGTGTGACCCAGTACTTC
TRBJ1-1 . TRBV19 . CASSIGRHRTLNTEAFF TGTGCCAGTAGTATAGGGAGACACAGGACTCTGAACACTGAAGCTTTCTTT
TRBJ2-2 . TRBV30 . CAWSERGITGELFF TGTGCCTGGAGTGAAAGGGGTATCACCGGGGAGCTGTTTTTT
TRBJ1-4 . TRBV5-4 . CASSLDASRGIF TGTGCCAGCAGCTTGGATGCTTCAAGAGGGATTTTT
TRBJ1-1 . TRBV6-5 TRBD1 CASRRHRGATEAFF TGTGCCAGCAGGAGACACAGGGGAGCCACTGAAGCTTTCTTT
TRBJ2-3 once TRBV15 TRBD2 CATSTLAGADSSTDTQYF TGTGCCACCAGCACACTAGCGGGGGCCGACTCTAGCACAGATACGCAGTATTTT
TRBJ1-4 . TRBV28 TRBD1 CASSSPRDREATNEKLFF TGTGCCAGCAGTTCACCCCGGGACAGGGAAGCCACTAATGAAAAACTGTTTTTT
TRBJ2-2 . TRBV9 . CASSVTGTGELFF TGTGCCAGCAGCGTGACGGGGACCGGGGAGCTGTTTTTT
TRBJ2-4 . TRBV5-4 . CASSEMGIAKNIQYF TGTGCCAGCAGCGAGATGGGAATAGCCAAAAACATTCAGTACTTC
TRBJ1-1 . TRBV9 . CASSAAGVSNTEAFF TGTGCCAGCAGCGCGGCCGGTGTTTCTAACACTGAAGCTTTCTTT
TRBJ1-6 . TRBV30 TRBD1 CAWSYRTGGGGSPLHF TGTGCCTGGAGTTATCGGACAGGGGGTGGTGGTTCACCCCTCCACTTT
TRBJ2-7 . TRBV4-2 . CASSQRGFVYEQYF TGTGCCAGCAGCCAAAGAGGGTTCGTCTACGAGCAGTACTTC
TRBJ2-1 . TRBV2 TRBD1 CASSAGQGAYNEQFF TGTGCCAGCAGTGCTGGACAGGGAGCATACAATGAGCAGTTCTTC
TRBJ1-4 . TRBV18 . CASSPSMAGHNEKLFF TGTGCCAGCTCACCATCCATGGCAGGGCATAATGAAAAACTGTTTTTT
TRBJ2-1 few TRBV4-3 . CASSQVANEQFF TGCGCCAGCAGCCAAGTAGCAAATGAGCAGTTCTTC
TRBJ1-1 . TRBV7-9 . CASSLGSGLNTEAFF TGTGCCAGCAGCTTAGGGTCCGGGTTGAACACTGAAGCTTTCTTT
TRBJ2-5 . TRBV18 . CASSPGQTQETQYF TGTGCCAGCTCACCCGGTCAGACCCAAGAGACCCAGTACTTC
TRBJ1-1 . TRBV6-6 TRBD1 CASIQGGHTEAFF TGTGCCAGCATCCAAGGGGGCCACACTGAAGCTTTCTTT
TRBJ2-3 . TRBV4-2 . CASSQEADSTDTQYF TGTGCCAGCAGCCAAGAGGCGGATAGCACAGATACGCAGTATTTT
TRBJ1-5 . TRBV28 . CASSVRQPQHF TGTGCCAGCAGCGTACGGCAGCCCCAGCATTTT
TRBJ2-3 once TRBV7-2 . CASSTKDTQYF TGTGCCAGCAGCACCAAAGATACGCAGTATTTT
TRBJ1-1 . TRBV2 . CASSDSRGRAEAFF TGTGCCAGCAGTGATAGCAGGGGACGGGCAGAAGCTTTCTTT
TRBJ2-7 . TRBV7-8 . CASSLVPSFEQYF TGTGCCAGCAGCTTAGTTCCCAGTTTCGAGCAGTACTTC
TRBJ1-2 . TRBV19 . CASSTNAGVHGYTF TGTGCCAGTAGTACGAATGCGGGGGTCCATGGCTACACCTTC
TRBJ1-3 . TRBV6-6 . CASSRPGPKGTIYF TGTGCCAGCAGTAGGCCGGGCCCCAAGGGGACCATATATTTT
TRBJ2-2 . TRBV5-4 . CASSSFPGELFF TGTGCCAGCAGCTCATTCCCTGGGGAGCTGTTTTTT
TRBJ2-5 . TRBV2 . CASRKRADTETQYF TGTGCCAGCAGGAAGAGGGCAGACACGGAGACCCAGTACTTC
TRBJ1-2 . TRBV19 . CASSTRDAVGYTF TGTGCCAGTAGTACGCGGGACGCCGTGGGCTACACCTTC
TRBJ2-7 . TRBV5-8 . CASSLVSYEQYF TGTGCCAGCAGCTTGGTATCCTACGAGCAGTACTTC
TRBJ2-5 . TRBV7-2 . CASSLRLRETQYF TGTGCCAGCAGCTTAAGGTTGAGGGAGACCCAGTACTTC